The 5 T cell receptor beta chains below come from one sample, sequenced in a study of T-cell reconstitution after alpha-beta-depleted transplantation in children. Preparation of the TCRbeta library involved a method that used unique molecular identifiers. MiXCR, applied by TCRdb to the PCR reads, yields one record per CDR3 protein. The table records some 440,000 distinct CDR3 sequences, 15% to 20% of them present only once. The specimen was PBMCs, mostly from graft donor cells, collected 360 days after TCRalphabeta/CD19-depleted stem cell transplant. The receptors were gathered from a boy less than two years old who had a stem cell transplant for Wiskott-Aldrich syndrome, so the T cells may come from the graft donor.

This rearrangement joins TRBV18 to TRBJ2-3; no clear D. The CDR3 contains 13 residues. The V and J ends lost 4 bases and 5 bases respectively, with 10 bases between them. The V gene's germline CDR1 is KGHSH and CDR2 LQKENI. Here the CDR3 DNA reads TGTGCCAGCTCACTTTCGACTTTAGATACGCAGTATTTT. Protein sequence: CASSLSTLDTQYF.

This clonotype came up a few times. V usage is TRBV28 and J usage is TRBJ2-5; the D gene is possibly TRBD1 (5 bases). CDR1 is MDHEN, CDR2 SYDVKM, per germline. The CDR3 runs to 15 residues. V lost 5 bases, J lost 5 bases, and 18 bases lay in between. CDR3 region: CASSRVFIKGETQYF. In nucleotides, the CDR3 is TGTGCCAGCAGTCGCGTTTTCATAAAGGGGGAGACCCAGTACTTC.

V is TRBV30 and J is TRBJ2-7; D may be TRBD1 (5 bases). V lost 1 base to trimming and J lost 4 bases, with 14 bases between them. This CDR3 spans 14 amino acids. The V gene's germline CDR1 is GTSNPN and CDR2 SVGIG (reference sequence). This chain's CDR3 is CAWSGPGAVYEQYF. DNA for the CDR3: TGTGCCTGGAGTGGCCCTGGGGCAGTGTACGAGCAGTACTTC. The full variable domain, in which reference TRBV30 and TRBJ2-7 provide the parts outside the CDR3, is SQTIHQWPATLVQPVGSPLSLECTVEGTSNPNLYWYRQAAGRGLQLLFYSVGIGQISSEVPQNLSASRPQDRQFILSSKKLLLSDSGFYLCAWSGPGAVYEQYFGPGTRLTVT.

On this clonotype itself: An end of the junction differs from the germline gene, which may be a read error. This chain links TRBV7-8 with TRBJ2-1; 7 positions agree with TRBD1. This CDR3 spans 13 amino acids. Germline loops: CDR1 SGHVS, CDR2 FQNEAQ. CDR3 nucleotides: TGTGCCAGCAGCTTGAGGACAGGCACCTCTATGCACTTC. Its translation: CASSLRTGTSMHF.

This clonotype appeared a few times. The J gene is TRBJ2-7, the V gene TRBV15, with D tentatively TRBD1 or TRBD2 (5 bases each). CDR1 LNHNV and CDR2 YYDKDF come from the germline V gene (reference sequence). The CDR3 consists of 15 residues. V was pared by 4 bases and J by 6 bases, with 19 bases between. The CDR3 bases are TGTGCCACCAGCACCTCTTTCGGGACCCTCCTCGAGCAGTACTTC. Translation gives CATSTSFGTLLEQYF.